Below are 30 T cell receptor beta chains sequenced from a single sample in a study of blood T cell repertoires in COVID-19. Some clones are missing from TCRdb's copy, which holds only in-frame ones; the method was immunoSEQ multiplex PCR. Among 98,000 or so clones listed, roughly 80% were seen once. Sequencing input: peripheral blood. The receptors originated from a man aged 55 to 70 with acute or convalescent COVID-19.

The gene calls are TRBV30 and TRBJ1-3; D remains ambiguous. Germline V gives CDR1 GTSNPN, CDR2 SVGIG (reference sequence). The germline V and J ends were trimmed by 6 bases and 0 bases, with 9 bases remaining between them. CDR3 size: 13 residues. The CDR3 coding sequence is TGTGCCTGCACGGGGAGCTCTGGAAACACCATATATTTT. This encodes CACTGSSGNTIYF.

A note on this clone: At one end, the junction sequence differs from germline, possibly due to a read error. This chain links TRBV5-1 with TRBJ2-1, with D possibly TRBD1 on 5 matching bases. CDR1 is SGHRS, CDR2 YFSETQ, per germline. The CDR3 totals 14 residues. The CDR3 sequence: CASGLQASGNEQFF. The DNA for the CDR3 is TGCGCCAGCGGCTTACAGGCCAGTGGCAATGAGCAGTTCTTC. The whole variable domain, remainder taken from reference TRBV5-1 and TRBJ2-1, is KAGVTQTPRYLIKTRGQQVTLSCSPISGHRSVSWYQQTPGQGLQFLFEYFSETQRNKGNFPGRFSGRQFSNSRSEMNVSTLELGDSALYLCASGLQASGNEQFFGPGTRLTVL.

This chain links TRBV4-1 with TRBJ1-6; the D gene is possibly TRBD1 (6 bases). CDR3 length equals 18 residues. Germline V gene data show CDR1 as MGHRA and CDR2 as YSYEKL. V was pared by 3 bases and J by 2 bases, with 17 bases between. Here the CDR3 DNA reads TGCGCCAGCAGCCAGCAACCCCAGGGGTCCCCCTATAATTCACCCCTCCACTTT. Its translation: CASSQQPQGSPYNSPLHF.

The V call is TRBV5-1, the J call TRBJ1-6; D gene unclear. The germline V and J ends were trimmed by 5 bases and 5 bases, with 17 bases remaining between them. Germline V gene data show CDR1 as SGHRS and CDR2 as YFSETQ. CDR3 size: 16 residues. The CDR3: CASREASTRNNSPLHF. CDR3 nucleotide sequence: TGCGCCAGCAGGGAGGCCAGCACCCGTAATAATTCACCCCTCCACTTT.

The chain is built from TRBV11-3 and TRBJ1-1, with D uncertain. Trimming took off 3 bases at V and 1 base at J, with 3 bases between the two ends. CDR1 and CDR2 (germline): SGHNT, YENEEA. This CDR3 region has 12 residues. Here the CDR3 reads CASSFGNTEAFF. The CDR3 region has the DNA TGTGCCAGCAGCTTCGGGAACACTGAAGCTTTCTTT.

The chain carries TRBV6-1 and TRBJ2-1; 7 bases map to TRBD1. J was trimmed by 5 bases and V by 4 bases; bases with no gene match: 14. CDR1 is MNHNS and CDR2 is SASEGT in the germline V gene. The CDR3 spans 17 residues. CDR3 sequence: CASSALLSQGVNNEQFF. In nucleotides, the CDR3 is TGTGCCAGCAGTGCACTTCTTTCCCAGGGGGTTAACAATGAGCAGTTCTTC.

The chain couples TRBV19 to TRBJ2-1; 12 bases agree with TRBD2. Germline lookup yields CDR1 LNHDA and CDR2 SQIVND (reference sequence). Germline trimming cut 5 bases from V and 5 bases from J; bases unmatched to any gene: 4. This CDR3 spans 15 amino acids. DNA of the CDR3: TGTGCCAGTAGTCGCAGGACTAGCGGGAACAATGAGCAGTTCTTC. It translates to CASSRRTSGNNEQFF.

The chain is built from TRBV4-1 and TRBJ1-4, with D unclear. Trimming stripped 2 bases from V and 4 bases from J, with 11 bases between. The V gene's germline CDR1 is MGHRA and CDR2 YSYEKL. There are 15 residues in the CDR3. CDR3 protein: CASSQTSTNNEKLFF. The DNA of the CDR3 is TGCGCCAGCAGCCAAACGTCTACCAATAATGAAAAACTGTTTTTT.

This chain joins TRBV4-1 and TRBJ2-1; TRBD2 matches 13 bases. Germline values: CDR1 MGHRA, CDR2 YSYEKL. Unmatched junction bases numbered 5, after V lost 5 bases and J lost 7 bases. CDR3 length equals 15 residues. As DNA, the CDR3 is TGCGCCAGCAGCTTACTAGCGGGGGGGCGGAATGAGCAGTTCTTC. Protein sequence: CASSLLAGGRNEQFF.

This chain joins TRBV24-1 and TRBJ1-2; D gene unclear. Deletions cut 3 bases from V and 4 bases from J, with 2 bases between. Germline V gives CDR1 KGHDR, CDR2 SFDVKD. CDR3 length equals 11 residues. CDR3 sequence reads: CATSDLYGYTF. CDR3 nucleotide sequence: TGTGCCACCAGTGATCTCTATGGCTACACCTTC.

The chain links TRBV6-5 to TRBJ2-7, with 13 bases identical to TRBD2. Unmatched junction bases numbered 3, after V lost 10 bases and J lost 3 bases. Germline V gene lookup returns CDR1 MNHEY and CDR2 SVGAGI. The CDR3 sequence is 13 residues long. CDR3 region: CATRTSGGYEQYF. In nucleotides, the CDR3 is TGTGCCACACGGACTAGCGGGGGCTACGAGCAGTACTTC.

The gene calls are TRBV7-3 and TRBJ1-5; D may be TRBD1 (6 bases). The length of the CDR3 is 17 residues. Germline values: CDR1 SGHTA, CDR2 FQGTGA. V was cut by 5 bases and J by 4 bases, with 21 bases left in between. CDR3 amino acids: CASSQSPTGMVNQPQHF. The CDR3 region has the DNA TGTGCCAGCAGCCAATCCCCGACAGGAATGGTGAATCAGCCCCAGCATTTT. Based on the CDR3 plus reference TRBV7-3 and TRBJ1-5, the full variable domain is GAGVSQTPSNKVTEKGKYVELRCDPISGHTALYWYRQSLGQGPEFLIYFQGTGAADDSGLPNDRFFAVRPEGSVSTLKIQRTERGDSAVYLCASSQSPTGMVNQPQHFGDGTRLSIL.

The rearrangement uses TRBV19 and TRBJ2-1; 9 bases align to TRBD2. CDR1 and CDR2 from the germline V gene are LNHDA and SQIVND (reference sequence). The CDR3 length is 15 residues. Trimming removed 4 bases from V and 7 bases from J; junction bases left unmatched: 8. Written as DNA, the CDR3 is TGTGCCAGTAGTAACCCGGGACTAGCCGGAAATGAGCAGTTCTTC. Its protein product is CASSNPGLAGNEQFF.

This clone was detected only once. The chain joins TRBV18 to TRBJ2-7; possible D gene TRBD1, 6 bases. Germline V lookup: CDR1 KGHSH, CDR2 LQKENI. CDR3 length equals 15 residues. The germline V and J ends were trimmed by 3 bases and 8 bases, with 20 bases remaining between them. The CDR3 DNA follows: TGTGCCAGCTCACCTGGACAGCCTGGAACTACGCAGCAGTACTTC. This gives the protein CASSPGQPGTTQQYF.

V is TRBV9 and J is TRBJ1-3; TRBD1 is a possible D gene (5 bases). In germline, CDR1 is SGDLS, CDR2 YYNGEE. The CDR3 runs 15 residues. V lost 0 bases and J lost 2, with 9 bases in between. CDR3 loop: CASSVEGSAGNTIYF. As DNA, the CDR3 is TGTGCCAGCAGCGTAGAGGGGTCCGCTGGAAACACCATATATTTT.

The chain combines TRBV6-5 with TRBJ1-2; TRBD1 aligns across 8 bases. The CDR3 length is 12 residues. CDR1 and CDR2 from the germline V gene are MNHEY and SVGAGI. V dropped 8 bases and J dropped 8; count of bases not matched to a gene: 7. The CDR3 sequence is CASSDRVNGYTF. The CDR3 nucleotides read TGTGCCAGCTCGGACAGGGTCAACGGCTACACCTTC.

The rearrangement links TRBV6-5 to TRBJ2-1, with TRBD2 matching 7 bases. CDR3 length: 16 amino acids. Per the germline V gene, CDR1 is MNHEY and CDR2 is SVGAGI. V lost 4 bases, J lost 3 bases, and 9 bases stayed unmatched. In nucleotides, the CDR3 is TGTGCCAGCAGTTCCCGGCGGGAGTGGAGCTACAATGAGCAGTTCTTC. As protein: CASSSRREWSYNEQFF.

V and J are TRBV7-6 and TRBJ1-4, with D possibly being TRBD1 (5 bases). V lost 2 bases to trimming and J lost 8 bases, with 15 bases between them. CDR1 SGHVS and CDR2 FNYEAQ come from the germline V gene. The CDR3 spans 15 residues. CDR3 region: CASSLLPGGGEKLFF. Here the CDR3 DNA reads TGTGCCAGCAGCTTACTTCCGGGTGGGGGGGAAAAACTGTTTTTT.

This chain connects TRBV30 to TRBJ1-1; TRBD1 matches 7 bases. The V segment lost 2 bases and the J segment 0 bases; nucleotides outside the gene matches: 9. Per germline, CDR1 GTSNPN and CDR2 SVGIG (reference sequence). CDR3 size: 16 residues. CDR3 region: CAWSRGHAGMNTEAFF. CDR3 coding DNA: TGTGCCTGGAGTAGGGGGCACGCGGGAATGAACACTGAAGCTTTCTTT. The variable domain in full, with the rest retrieved from reference TRBV30 and TRBJ1-1, is SQTIHQWPATLVQPVGSPLSLECTVEGTSNPNLYWYRQAAGRGLQLLFYSVGIGQISSEVPQNLSASRPQDRQFILSSKKLLLSDSGFYLCAWSRGHAGMNTEAFFGQGTRLTVV.

The chain has TRBV18 and TRBJ1-3; D is perhaps TRBD1 (5 bases). From germline, CDR1 is KGHSH and CDR2 LQKENI. The CDR3 totals 18 residues. Deletions cut 1 base from V and 3 bases from J, with 19 bases between. The CDR3 nucleotides read TGTGCCAGCTCACCACTACGCGCAGGGTCGTTTGGTGGAAACACCATATATTTT. This codes for CASSPLRAGSFGGNTIYF.

The V gene is TRBV5-6, the J gene TRBJ2-3; D ambiguous. V lost 6 bases, J lost 4 bases, and 6 bases lay in between. There are 11 residues in the CDR3. Germline V gene lookup returns CDR1 SGHDT and CDR2 YYEEEE. The CDR3 here is CASTSADTQYF. The CDR3 DNA follows: TGTGCCAGCACCTCAGCAGATACGCAGTATTTT.

The chain joins TRBV7-2 to TRBJ2-1; no clear D. CDR3 length: 14 residues. Germline-derived CDR1 and CDR2 are SGHTA and FQGNSA. Deletions cut 5 bases from V and 4 bases from J, with 12 bases between. Here the CDR3 reads CASSPPLAYNEQFF. As DNA, the CDR3 is TGTGCCAGCAGCCCCCCCCTGGCATACAATGAGCAGTTCTTC.

The V and J genes are TRBV18 and TRBJ2-6; TRBD1 agrees at 12 bases. V lost 3 bases, J lost 3 bases, and 6 bases stayed unmatched. The CDR3 runs to 18 residues. The germline CDR1 and CDR2 sequences are KGHSH and LQKENI. This chain's CDR3 is CASSPPGTGGGGANVLTF. As DNA, the CDR3 is TGTGCCAGCTCACCCCCCGGGACAGGGGGCGGTGGGGCCAACGTCCTGACTTTC.

This chain joins TRBV19 and TRBJ2-1; 8 positions match TRBD1. V gave up 9 bases and J gave up 7 bases; unmatched junction bases: 23. The germline V gene has CDR1 LNHDA and CDR2 SQIVND (reference sequence). The CDR3 runs to 18 residues. CDR3 loop: CASQRTQLAGGYQNEQFF. DNA of the CDR3: TGTGCCAGCCAAAGGACCCAGTTGGCAGGGGGCTATCAGAATGAGCAGTTCTTC.

The rearrangement joins TRBV5-8 to TRBJ2-7; 7 bases are shared with TRBD1. Germline V gives CDR1 SGHTS, CDR2 YDEGEE. CDR3 length equals 18 residues. The trim removed 0 bases at V and 4 bases at J, leaving 16 bases unmatched. CDR3: CASSLGAPGGTVSYEQYF. The CDR3, as DNA: TGTGCCAGCAGCTTGGGTGCACCTGGTGGGACAGTCTCATACGAGCAGTACTTC.

V is TRBV5-4 and J is TRBJ2-1, with 11 bases lining up with TRBD2. With 2 bases clipped from V and 7 bases from J, the junction kept 14 bases outside the gene matches. Per the germline V gene, CDR1 is SGHNT and CDR2 is YYREEE (reference sequence). The CDR3 has 18 residues. The CDR3 DNA sequence: TGTGCCAGCAGCTTCGGAAGGCAGGGAGTAGCGGGGGGGAATGAGCAGTTCTTC. This gives the protein CASSFGRQGVAGGNEQFF.

The gene calls are TRBV6-5 and TRBJ1-2, with a tentative D call TRBD1 (6 bases). V was pared by 3 bases and J by 2 bases, with 7 bases between. The CDR3 spans 13 residues. Germline V gene lookup returns CDR1 MNHEY and CDR2 SVGAGI. Here the CDR3 DNA reads TGTGCCAGCAGTTATCAGGGGAACTATGGCTACACCTTC. Residues: CASSYQGNYGYTF.

V usage is TRBV9 and J usage is TRBJ2-1; 7 bases are a match to TRBD2. This CDR3 spans 14 amino acids. Germline V CDR1 and CDR2: SGDLS, YYNGEE. Trimming took 4 bases from V and 3 from J; bases not matched to a gene: 4. CDR3 in amino acids: CASSPSGNYNEQFF. The CDR3 region has the DNA TGTGCCAGCAGCCCTAGCGGCAACTACAATGAGCAGTTCTTC.

CDR3 loop: CASSSAGLAGGLSSYEQYF. The CDR3 DNA follows: TGTGCCAGCAGTTCCGCAGGACTAGCGGGAGGTTTGAGCTCCTACGAGCAGTACTTC. The chain carries TRBV6-2 or TRBV6-3 and TRBJ2-7; 14 nucleotides match TRBD2. Losses at the gene ends were 4 bases for V and 0 bases for J; bases not matched to a gene: 11. Germline CDR1 and CDR2: MNHEY and SVGEGT. The CDR3 loop spans 19 amino acids.

The chain carries TRBV7-9 and TRBJ2-1, with a possible D match to TRBD2 (5 bases). The CDR3 length is 14 residues. Germline V gene lookup returns CDR1 SEHNR and CDR2 FQNEAQ (reference sequence). Trimming pared 0 bases from V and 3 bases from J, leaving 6 bases between. CDR3: CASSLAGVYNEQFF. The CDR3 DNA follows: TGTGCCAGCAGCTTAGCGGGAGTCTACAATGAGCAGTTCTTC.